This T cell receptor beta chain was sequenced during a study of cytomegalovirus exposure and HLA in healthy donors. About the study: Earlier findings included some 120 million unique TCR beta sequences obtained from approximately 170 million T cells. Findings of the study overall: In a later analysis, TCR beta V- and J-gene trimming showed a link to a missense DCLRE1C variant. About 87% or about 30% of the time was how often most TCR beta V segments were productive, according to an earlier analysis. Highest at DRB1 and lowest at HLA-C, TCR association rates differed among HLA loci in a later analysis.

With 60 Vbeta and 13 Jbeta primers, the PCR was carried out. Method: immunoSEQ multiplex PCR; TCRdb's copy keeps in-frame clones and lacks some. Among 210,000 or so clones listed, around 83% were seen once. Germline CDR1 is SGHNT and CDR2 is YYREEE (reference sequence). Trimming removed 7 bases from V and 1 base from J; junction bases left unmatched: 6. CDR3 size: 15 residues. With regard to this clone: What it binds is unknown.

This chain uses TRBV5-4 with TRBJ2-7; 12 bases are a match to TRBD2. Sample: PBMCs. The TCR was taken from a girl under 18 in good health and CMV-seronegative. The CDR3 region is CASSRGLAGSYEQYF. CDR3 bases: TGTGCCAGCTCCCGGGGACTAGCGGGTTCCTACGAGCAGTACTTC.